Below are 27 T cell receptor beta chains sequenced from a single sample in a study of T cells expressing NK-cell markers. TCRdb re-called the 5' RACE reads and shows each CDR3 protein once, DNA omitted. In total, the table holds some 390,000 distinct CDR3 sequences. What was sequenced was blood T cells: a sorted CD56 or NKG2C T cell subset, CD4+ or CD8+ T cells, or bulk PBMC T cells (not recorded which). Receptor source: a woman between 45 and 65 years old in good health.

J is TRBJ1-1 and V is TRBV29-1; TCRdb's D call of TRBD1 is untestable without DNA. The V gene's germline CDR1 is SQVTM and CDR2 ANQGSEA. The CDR3 is 12 residues long. CDR3 amino acids: CSVVDPGGQAFF.

The V gene is TRBV20-1, the J gene TRBJ1-4; the D gene TCRdb calls, TRBD1, cannot be checked with no DNA. This CDR3 has 17 residues. Per the germline V gene, CDR1 is DFQATT and CDR2 is SNEGSKA (reference sequence). This CDR3 is CSARIPGQFTTNEKLFF.

The chain combines TRBV5-1 with TRBJ2-7; absent DNA, TCRdb's TRBD2 call cannot be checked. The CDR3 totals 15 residues. Germline V lookup: CDR1 SGHRS, CDR2 YFSETQ. The CDR3 spells CASRVNSGSGDEQYF.

This sequence joins TRBV19 and TRBJ2-7. Germline lookup yields CDR1 LNHDA and CDR2 SQIVND (reference sequence). There are 12 residues in the CDR3. This CDR3 is CASSGTGYEQYF.

The rearrangement uses TRBV20-1 and TRBJ2-1; the D call from TCRdb, TRBD2, cannot be confirmed without DNA. Per germline, CDR1 DFQATT and CDR2 SNEGSKA (reference sequence). The CDR3 runs 12 residues. The CDR3: CSGTRVEDEQFF.

The gene calls are TRBV4-2 and TRBJ1-1; absent DNA, TCRdb's TRBD1 call cannot be checked. CDR3 length: 15 amino acids. Germline-derived CDR1 and CDR2 are LGHNA and YNFKEQ. This CDR3 reads CASSLLGGRGTEAFF.

The chain uses TRBV11-3 and TRBJ2-7; TCRdb gives TRBD1 as the D gene, but with no DNA this cannot be confirmed. Per germline, CDR1 SGHNT and CDR2 YENEEA. The CDR3 has 13 residues. The CDR3 spells CASSVSTPGEQYF.

The rearrangement uses TRBV5-1 and TRBJ2-1; the D call from TCRdb, TRBD1, cannot be confirmed without DNA. Per germline, CDR1 SGHRS and CDR2 YFSETQ. The CDR3 is 15 residues long. The CDR3 loop reads CASSLVSGEFNEQFF.

The V gene is TRBV30, the J gene TRBJ1-5; TCRdb reports TRBD1, a call that lacks DNA to check it against. The germline gives CDR1 GTSNPN, CDR2 SVGIG (reference sequence). This CDR3 has 15 amino acids. The chain's CDR3 is CAWSVRSRGSGPQHF.

CDR3: CSASSLLAHNEQFF. This rearrangement joins TRBV20-1 to TRBJ2-1; TCRdb lists TRBD2, though no DNA is available to test this call. This CDR3 is 14 amino acids long. The germline V gene has CDR1 DFQATT and CDR2 SNEGSKA (reference sequence).

The rearrangement joins TRBV7-6 to TRBJ2-3. CDR1 and CDR2 (germline): SGHVS, FNYEAQ. The CDR3 covers 11 residues. This CDR3 is CASSYADTQYF.

V and J are TRBV6-1 and TRBJ1-5. This CDR3 has 15 residues. Germline assignment: CDR1 MNHNS and CDR2 SASEGT. This CDR3 reads CASSEALGWGQPQHF.

The rearrangement uses TRBV3-1 and TRBJ2-6; the TCRdb call, TRBD1, lacks DNA for checking. The CDR3 covers 16 residues. Looked up from germline, CDR1 is LGHDT and CDR2 is YNNKEL (reference sequence). This chain's CDR3 is CASSQVVGPDANVLTF.

The gene calls are TRBV20-1 and TRBJ2-1; TCRdb designates TRBD2, a call that cannot be tested without DNA. There are 12 residues in the CDR3. Germline lookup yields CDR1 DFQATT and CDR2 SNEGSKA (reference sequence). The CDR3 loop is CSAGGTSDEQFF.

The gene calls are TRBV12-3 or TRBV12-4 and TRBJ2-7. The CDR3 has 14 residues. CDR3 amino acids: CASKVAPSSYEQYF.

J is TRBJ1-5 and V is TRBV15. The CDR3 spans 12 residues. Germline V gene data show CDR1 as LNHNV and CDR2 as YYDKDF (reference sequence). The CDR3 spells CATSRDQEPQHF.

This chain uses TRBV7-2 with TRBJ2-7; with no DNA, the TCRdb D assignment of TRBD1 cannot be verified. The germline V gene encodes CDR1 SGHTA and CDR2 FQGNSA. The CDR3 spans 13 residues. This CDR3 reads CASSPGGNPEQYF.

The chain links TRBV12-3 or TRBV12-4 to TRBJ1-5. The CDR3 covers 15 residues. CDR3 protein: CASSHGSDSNQPQHF.

CDR3 amino acids: CASSRRDPTHNEQFF. The chain combines TRBV12-3 or TRBV12-4 with TRBJ2-1. This CDR3 region has 15 residues.

The chain employs TRBV4-1 and TRBJ2-1. The CDR3 consists of 14 residues. Germline V gene sequence: CDR1 MGHRA, CDR2 YSYEKL. CDR3 region: CASSQTRVDNEQFF.

The J gene is TRBJ2-1, the V gene TRBV20-1; TCRdb proposes TRBD1, but this gene call is untestable without DNA. CDR1 and CDR2 from the germline V gene are DFQATT and SNEGSKA (reference sequence). This CDR3 has 16 residues. This CDR3 is CSAIKLRGSSYNEQFF.

This chain links TRBV12-3 or TRBV12-4 with TRBJ2-2; TCRdb's D call of TRBD2 is untestable without DNA. This CDR3 has 14 amino acids. The chain's CDR3 is CASLIGLITGELFF.

CDR3 in amino acids: CSASGAGEGGRVGDEQFF. The V and J genes are TRBV20-1 and TRBJ2-1; TCRdb picks TRBD2, but there is no DNA to check that call. Per germline, CDR1 DFQATT and CDR2 SNEGSKA (reference sequence). The CDR3 consists of 18 residues.

The chain links TRBV12-3 or TRBV12-4 to TRBJ1-5. This CDR3 is built from 14 residues. The CDR3 region is CASGTAWDNQPQHF.

The chain couples TRBV20-1 to TRBJ1-4; the TCRdb D gene call, TRBD1, has no DNA to confirm it. The CDR3 consists of 12 residues. Germline assignment: CDR1 DFQATT and CDR2 SNEGSKA (reference sequence). The CDR3 is CSARVQGGKLFF.

This chain connects TRBV25-1 to TRBJ2-4; TCRdb's D call, TRBD1, is unchecked because there is no DNA. Germline CDR1 is MGHDK and CDR2 is SYGVNS. This CDR3 has 14 residues. The CDR3 reads CASSEYGQKNIQYF.

The chain recombines TRBV6-1 with TRBJ1-4. CDR3 length equals 13 residues. CDR1 is MNHNS and CDR2 is SASEGT in the germline V gene. The CDR3: CASRTTTNEKLFF.